Reported below is one T cell receptor (beta chain). Its antigen remains unknown. Deletions cut 2 bases from V and 3 bases from J, with 12 bases between. Germline V gives CDR1 SGHKS, CDR2 YYEKEE (reference sequence). The CDR3 spans 15 residues. The data were obtained in a study of cytomegalovirus exposure and HLA in healthy donors. PCR amplification relied on 60 Vbeta primers (plus 13 Jbeta primers). Produced via immunoSEQ multiplex PCR; TCRdb's table is partial and in-frame only. This sample has 150,000 to 200,000 clones, with 80% to 85% found just once. Regarding the study as a whole: TCR beta chains numbering about 160 were designated cytomegalovirus-associated. Sequencing likely caused a cluster of highly shared sequence variants.

The material sequenced was PBMCs. This rearrangement joins TRBV5-5 to TRBJ2-1, with D perhaps TRBD1 (6 bases). This receptor was taken from a woman in her thirties in good health and CMV-seronegative. The CDR3 here is CASSLVGDNYNEQFF. CDR3 DNA: TGTGCCAGCAGCTTAGTGGGGGACAACTACAATGAGCAGTTCTTC.